This T cell receptor beta chain was recorded in a study of Ad26.COV2.S vaccination and SARS-CoV-2 variants. Germline V gene lookup returns CDR1 MNHEY and CDR2 SVGAGI. The CDR3 runs to 16 residues. V dropped 0 bases and J dropped 5 bases, with 16 bases sitting between them. The treatment here: over 15 received Ad26.COV2.S at low or high dose, single or two shots; several received placebo; per-sample allocation not given. Each sample was drawn 63 days after the first injection (of vaccine or placebo). The table came from immunoSEQ multiplex PCR; TCRdb's copy has only in-frame clones and leaves some out. The repertoire holds fewer than 500,000 clones, with 89% as singletons.

Sequences were derived from peripheral blood, sampled in a trial of Ad26.COV2.S vaccine versus placebo. The chain recombines TRBV6-5 with TRBJ2-5, with D maybe TRBD2 (5 bases). This TCR came from a person between 18 and 60 years old who received the Ad26.COV2.S COVID-19 vaccine or a placebo. In DNA, the CDR3 is TGTGCCAGCAGTTACTCGTGGACTTGGGGATGGGAGACCCAGTACTTC. Translated, it gives CASSYSWTWGWETQYF.